The clone carrying this T cell receptor beta chain was counted only a few times. The germline V gene encodes CDR1 SGHNT and CDR2 YYREEE (reference sequence). The CDR3 loop spans 16 amino acids. V was clipped by 7 bases and J by 1 base, with 21 bases between them. This entry is derived from a study of glioma-infiltrating T cells after dendritic cell vaccination. For the study at large: Dendritic cell vaccine was injected intradermally three times, biweekly.

Some clones are missing from TCRdb's copy, which holds only in-frame ones; the method was immunoSEQ multiplex PCR. The profile shows 80,000 to 95,000 clones, 85% of them singletons. Time point given: after dendritic cell vaccination, including at tumor progression/relapse. This TCR came from a human donor with glioblastoma. The source material was blood, sampled after dendritic cell vaccination. V and J are TRBV5-4 and TRBJ2-7, with D perhaps TRBD1 (5 bases). CDR3 in DNA: TGTGCCAGCGGCATGGGGCTCAGGGAAGCATCCTACGAGCAGTACTTC. This codes for CASGMGLREASYEQYF.